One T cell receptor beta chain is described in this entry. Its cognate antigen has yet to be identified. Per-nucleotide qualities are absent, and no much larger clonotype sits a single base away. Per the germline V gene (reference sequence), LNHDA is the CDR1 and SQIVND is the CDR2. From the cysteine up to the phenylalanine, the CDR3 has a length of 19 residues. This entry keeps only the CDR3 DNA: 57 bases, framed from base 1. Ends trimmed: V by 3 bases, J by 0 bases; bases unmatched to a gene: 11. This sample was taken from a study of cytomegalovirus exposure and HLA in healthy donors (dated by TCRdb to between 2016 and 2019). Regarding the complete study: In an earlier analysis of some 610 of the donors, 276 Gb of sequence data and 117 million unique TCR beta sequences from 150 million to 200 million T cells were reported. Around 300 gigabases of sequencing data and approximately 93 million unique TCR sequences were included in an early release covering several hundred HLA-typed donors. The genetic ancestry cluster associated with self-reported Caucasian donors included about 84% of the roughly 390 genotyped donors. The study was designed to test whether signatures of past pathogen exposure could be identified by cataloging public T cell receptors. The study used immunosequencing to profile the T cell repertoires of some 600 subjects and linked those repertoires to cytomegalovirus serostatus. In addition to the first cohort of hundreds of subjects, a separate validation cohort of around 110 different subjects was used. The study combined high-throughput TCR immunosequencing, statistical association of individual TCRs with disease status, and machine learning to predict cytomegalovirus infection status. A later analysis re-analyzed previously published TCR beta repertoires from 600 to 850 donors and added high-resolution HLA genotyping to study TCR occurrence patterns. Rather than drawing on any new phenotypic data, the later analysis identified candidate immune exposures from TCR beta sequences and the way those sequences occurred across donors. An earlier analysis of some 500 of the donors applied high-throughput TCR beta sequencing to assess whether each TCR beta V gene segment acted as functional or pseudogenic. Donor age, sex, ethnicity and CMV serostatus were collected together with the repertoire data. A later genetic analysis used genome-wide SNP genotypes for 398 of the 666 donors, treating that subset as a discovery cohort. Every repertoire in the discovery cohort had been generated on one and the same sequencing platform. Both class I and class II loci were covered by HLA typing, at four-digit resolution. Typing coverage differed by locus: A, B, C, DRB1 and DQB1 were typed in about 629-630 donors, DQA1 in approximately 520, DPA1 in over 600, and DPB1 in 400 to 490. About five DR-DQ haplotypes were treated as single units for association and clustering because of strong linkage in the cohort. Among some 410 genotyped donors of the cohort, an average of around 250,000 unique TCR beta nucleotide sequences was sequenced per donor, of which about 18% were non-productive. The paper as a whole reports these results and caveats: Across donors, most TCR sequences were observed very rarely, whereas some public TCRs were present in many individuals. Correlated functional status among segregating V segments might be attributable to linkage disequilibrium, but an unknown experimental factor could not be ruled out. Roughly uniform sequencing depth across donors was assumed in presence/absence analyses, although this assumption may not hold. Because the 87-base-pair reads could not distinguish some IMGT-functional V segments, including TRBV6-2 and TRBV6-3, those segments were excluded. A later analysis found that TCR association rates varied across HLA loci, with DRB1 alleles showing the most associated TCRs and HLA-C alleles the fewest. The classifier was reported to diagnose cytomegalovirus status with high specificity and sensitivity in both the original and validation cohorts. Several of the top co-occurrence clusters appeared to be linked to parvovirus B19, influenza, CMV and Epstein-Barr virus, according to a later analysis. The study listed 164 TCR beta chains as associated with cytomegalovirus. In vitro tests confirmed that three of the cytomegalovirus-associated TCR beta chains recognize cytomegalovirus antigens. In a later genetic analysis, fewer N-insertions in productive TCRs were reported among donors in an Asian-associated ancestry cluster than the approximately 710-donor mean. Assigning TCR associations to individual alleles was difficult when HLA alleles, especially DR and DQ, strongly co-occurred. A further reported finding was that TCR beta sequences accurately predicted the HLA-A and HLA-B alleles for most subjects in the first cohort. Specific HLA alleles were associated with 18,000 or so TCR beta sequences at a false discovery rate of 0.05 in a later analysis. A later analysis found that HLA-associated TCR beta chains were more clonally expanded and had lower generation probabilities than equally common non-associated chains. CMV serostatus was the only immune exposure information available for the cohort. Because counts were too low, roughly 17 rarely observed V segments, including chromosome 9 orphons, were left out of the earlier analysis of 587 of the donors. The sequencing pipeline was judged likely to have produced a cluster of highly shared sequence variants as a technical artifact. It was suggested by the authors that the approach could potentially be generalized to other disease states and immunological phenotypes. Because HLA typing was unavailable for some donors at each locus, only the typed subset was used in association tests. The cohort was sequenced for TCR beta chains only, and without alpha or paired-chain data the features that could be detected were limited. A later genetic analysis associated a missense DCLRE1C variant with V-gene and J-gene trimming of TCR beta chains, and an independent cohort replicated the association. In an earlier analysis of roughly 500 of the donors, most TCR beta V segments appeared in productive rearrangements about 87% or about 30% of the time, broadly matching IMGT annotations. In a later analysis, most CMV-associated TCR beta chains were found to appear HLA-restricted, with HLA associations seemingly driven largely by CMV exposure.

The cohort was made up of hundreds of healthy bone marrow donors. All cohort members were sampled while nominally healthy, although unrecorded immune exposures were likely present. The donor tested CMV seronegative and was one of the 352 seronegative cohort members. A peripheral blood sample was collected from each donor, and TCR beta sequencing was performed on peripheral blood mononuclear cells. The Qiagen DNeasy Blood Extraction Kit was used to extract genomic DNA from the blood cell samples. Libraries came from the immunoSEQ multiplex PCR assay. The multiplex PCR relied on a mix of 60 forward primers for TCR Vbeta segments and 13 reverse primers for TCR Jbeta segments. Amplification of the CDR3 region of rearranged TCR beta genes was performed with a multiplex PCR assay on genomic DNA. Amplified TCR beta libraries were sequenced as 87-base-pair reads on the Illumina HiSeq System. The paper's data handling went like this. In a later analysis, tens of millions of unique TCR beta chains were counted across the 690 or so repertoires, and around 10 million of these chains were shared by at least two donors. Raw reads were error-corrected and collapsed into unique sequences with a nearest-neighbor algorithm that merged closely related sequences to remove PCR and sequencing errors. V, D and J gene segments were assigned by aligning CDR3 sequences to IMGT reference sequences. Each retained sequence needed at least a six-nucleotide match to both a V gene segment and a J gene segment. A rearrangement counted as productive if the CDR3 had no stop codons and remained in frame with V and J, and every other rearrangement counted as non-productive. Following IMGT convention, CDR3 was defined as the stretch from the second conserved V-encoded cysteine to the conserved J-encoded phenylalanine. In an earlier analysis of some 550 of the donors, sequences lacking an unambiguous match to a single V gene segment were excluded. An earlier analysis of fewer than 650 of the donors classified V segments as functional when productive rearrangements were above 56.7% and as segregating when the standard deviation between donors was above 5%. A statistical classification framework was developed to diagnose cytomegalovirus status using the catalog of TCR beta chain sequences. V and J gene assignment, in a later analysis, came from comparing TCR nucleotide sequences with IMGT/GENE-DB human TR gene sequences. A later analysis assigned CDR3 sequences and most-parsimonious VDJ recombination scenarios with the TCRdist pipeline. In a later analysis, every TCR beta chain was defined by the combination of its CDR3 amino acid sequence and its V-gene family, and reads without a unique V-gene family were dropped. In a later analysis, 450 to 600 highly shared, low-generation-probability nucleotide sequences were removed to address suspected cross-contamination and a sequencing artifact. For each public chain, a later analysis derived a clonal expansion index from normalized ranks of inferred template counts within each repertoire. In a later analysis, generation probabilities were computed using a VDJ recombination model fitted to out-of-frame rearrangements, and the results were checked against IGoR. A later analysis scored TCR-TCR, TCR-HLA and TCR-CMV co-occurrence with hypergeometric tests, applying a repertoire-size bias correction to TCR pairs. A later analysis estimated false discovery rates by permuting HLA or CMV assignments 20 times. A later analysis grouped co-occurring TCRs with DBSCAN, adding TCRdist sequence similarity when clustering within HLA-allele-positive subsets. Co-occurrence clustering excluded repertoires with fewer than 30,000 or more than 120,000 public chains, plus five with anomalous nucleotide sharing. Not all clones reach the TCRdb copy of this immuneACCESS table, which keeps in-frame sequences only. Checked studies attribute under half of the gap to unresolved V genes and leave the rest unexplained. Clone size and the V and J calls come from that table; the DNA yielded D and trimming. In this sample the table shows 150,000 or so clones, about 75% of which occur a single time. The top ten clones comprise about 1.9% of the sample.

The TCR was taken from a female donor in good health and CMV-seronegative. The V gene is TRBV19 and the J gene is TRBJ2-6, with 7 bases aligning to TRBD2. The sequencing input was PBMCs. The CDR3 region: CASSIGGSRVNSGANVLTF. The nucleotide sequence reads TGTGCCAGTAGTATCGGGGGGAGCAGGGTGAACTCTGGGGCCAACGTCCTGACTTTC.